This T cell receptor (beta chain) is from a study of identical twins listed by TCRdb under 2016. Notes on the research overall: To test whether fetal clonotypes persist, this study deep-sequenced TCR alpha and beta repertoires from monozygotic twins, from unrelated adults of various ages, and from cord blood. Replicate twin experiments were performed at different times using different library preparation protocols to rule out contamination.

The library was produced with 5' RACE. Sequencing relied on an Illumina HiSeq 2000. Template switching introduced a universal primer binding site; the final cDNA contained a unique molecular identifier, enabling accurate counting of TCR cDNA molecules. Specific primers in the conserved constant-segment region were used to synthesize first-strand cDNA for the TCR alpha and beta chains. To control for contamination, every cDNA library carried two barcodes: a SMART-Mk sample barcode plus Illumina barcodes. TruSeq adapter sequences and Illumina sample barcodes were added in two successive PCR steps. Sequencing of the TCR alpha and beta cDNA libraries was done on the Illumina HiSeq platform using custom primers. From the authors' description of their analysis: Unique molecular identifiers were extracted from raw reads with MiGEC, and CDR3 positions were determined with MiXCR. Recombination models were inferred per individual with the repgenHMM and IGoR tools using an EM algorithm. The analysis of shared clonotypes was done with the tcR package in R, with sharing normalized by the product of cloneset sizes. To study raw recombination free of thymic and clonal selection effects, out-of-frame nonproductive sequences were analyzed. TCRdb trimmed public reads at Q25 via fastp, called clones via MiXCR and kept in-frame beta chains. Duplicate CDR3 protein sequences are folded into a single record with the most common DNA and genes. These V and J calls originate from TCRdb's pipeline instead of the authors' own analysis. A total of some 760,000 distinct CDR3 sequences appear in this sample, 15% to 20% of them only once. The ten largest clones add up to around 12% of the sample.

From the cysteine through the phenylalanine, the CDR3 covers 15 amino acids. Just CDR3 DNA is preserved here, 45 bases in frame from base 1. From V the trimming removes 0 bases and from J it removes 1 base, while the gene matches leave 2 bases of the junction unaccounted for. CDR1 is given as SGHRS and CDR2 as YFSETQ, both from the germline V gene. Results and caveats for the whole study, not just this receptor: Out-of-frame TCR alpha sequences shared between twins showed an excess of low generation-probability sequences compared with coincidental sharing between unrelated individuals. In monozygotic twins, recombination models systematically underestimated out-of-frame TCR alpha sharing, but the models matched the sharing seen between unrelated individuals. Abundant cord blood beta clonotypes carried fewer insertions; young adult naive repertoires showed a weaker similar trend, while memory repertoires showed none. Conclusions relied on cross-sectional statistical analysis, since the same donors could not be followed over many years. Invariant T cells such as MAIT and iNKT could partly confound zero-insertion analyses, although diverse VJ usage argued against such confounding for most clonotypes. A weaker excess of twin sharing was found in beta out-of-frame sequences because the signal-to-noise ratio was lowered by fewer shared sequences.

This clonotype was detected only a few times. What antigen it recognizes has not been identified. Base quality data are lacking; no much larger clone is found one base away. Every donor was a healthy Caucasian. The twin cohort consisted of three pairs of female monozygotic twins, all aged roughly 18 to 30 years. Peripheral blood mononuclear cells were the source from which RNA for the TCR libraries was isolated. The same sample was also studied in work on T cells expressing NK-cell markers. The second study reports: Three sorted T-cell subsets (CD3+CD56+NKG2C+, CD3+CD56+NKG2C- and CD3+CD56-NKG2C+) from fewer than 10 donors had their TCR beta-chain repertoires profiled. Most of the eight sequenced donors were HCMV-seropositive and one was HCMV-seronegative. In several experiments an anti-gammadeltaTCR antibody was added to restrict sorting to alphabetaTCR-expressing T cells. In roughly 6 donors, the dominant CD3+CD56+NKG2C+ clonotypes ranked among the top 10 CD8+ clonotypes, making up roughly 1.0-7.5% of CD8+ T cells. Those dominant clonotypes were again the most abundant among CD3+CD56-NKG2C+ cells in several donors, at about 25-65%. It remained unclear whether the expanded NKG2C-expressing T cell clones were specific for HCMV antigens. The eight sequenced donors were randomly selected healthy volunteers, three men and five women. A commercial ELISA kit detecting HCMV-specific IgG in serum was used to determine HCMV serostatus. For a handful of donors, unsorted PBMC were also used to sequence bulk peripheral blood T-cell repertoires. MIGEC was used to demultiplex reads and group reads by UMI, and MiTCR was used to assemble and quantify clonotypes. To remove erroneous sequences, TCR cDNA sequences were retained only when supported by two or more reads. The tcR package was used for downstream repertoire analysis, and clonotypes were matched across fractions by CDR3 nucleotide sequence plus V segment. Antigen specificity was annotated against VDJdb with VDJmatch, allowing one amino acid substitution in CDR3.

Recombination linked TRBV5-1 to TRBJ2-5, with 8 junctional bases fitting TRBD2. Specimen: PBMCs. This receptor was identified in a woman aged 18-29 years in good health. The nucleotide sequence is TGCGCCAGCAGCTTGGGTAGCGGGGCCCAAGAGACCCAGTACTTC. Translated, this is CASSLGSGAQETQYF.